The rows below give T cell receptor beta chains drawn from one sample of a study of OX40 agonist ivuxolimab in advanced cancers. The table came from immunoSEQ multiplex PCR; TCRdb's copy has only in-frame clones and leaves some out. The data hold roughly 50,000 clones, with just over 85% observed a single time. Sequenced here: CD4+ or CD8+ T cells sorted from blood, sampled in a trial of the OX40 agonist ivuxolimab. Source of these receptors: an adult with an advanced solid tumor such as melanoma, head and neck, liver or kidney cancer. The CDR3 runs from the conserved cysteine through the conserved F or W. A D gene is named only where the DNA matches it firmly. Size is stated for part of the rows, as once, few or many counts, or as a class when the clone is expanded.

j_gene: TRBJ1-1; abundance: .; d_gene: TRBD1; v_gene: TRBV18; CDR3aa: CASSPRGQGMNTEAFF; CDR3nt: TGTGCCAGCTCACCTCGCGGACAGGGGATGAACACTGAAGCTTTCTTT
j_gene: TRBJ2-7; abundance: .; d_gene: TRBD1; v_gene: TRBV6-5; CDR3aa: CASRFRDRGSYEQYF; CDR3nt: TGTGCCAGCAGATTCCGGGACAGGGGCTCCTACGAGCAGTACTTC
j_gene: TRBJ1-5; abundance: .; d_gene: .; v_gene: TRBV6-1; CDR3aa: CASSENGRPSQHF; CDR3nt: TGTGCCAGCAGTGAAAACGGGCGACCATCCCAGCATTTT
j_gene: TRBJ2-2; abundance: few; d_gene: .; v_gene: TRBV18; CDR3aa: CASSPWTGAATGELFF; CDR3nt: TGTGCCAGCTCACCTTGGACGGGGGCTGCGACCGGGGAGCTGTTTTTT
j_gene: TRBJ2-2; abundance: .; d_gene: .; v_gene: TRBV30; CDR3aa: CAWSVRYGGESTGELFF; CDR3nt: TGTGCCTGGAGTGTACGTTACGGCGGGGAGTCCACCGGGGAGCTGTTTTTT
j_gene: TRBJ2-7; abundance: .; d_gene: .; v_gene: TRBV19; CDR3aa: CASSTGINSYEQYF; CDR3nt: TGTGCCAGTAGTACCGGGATAAATTCCTACGAGCAGTACTTC
j_gene: TRBJ1-6; abundance: .; d_gene: .; v_gene: TRBV6-4; CDR3aa: CASREQGLYNSPLHF; CDR3nt: TGTGCCAGCAGAGAACAGGGACTCTATAATTCACCCCTCCACTTT
j_gene: TRBJ2-4; abundance: .; d_gene: TRBD1; v_gene: TRBV11-2; CDR3aa: CASSTSTGQNIQYF; CDR3nt: TGTGCCAGCAGCACCTCGACAGGGCAAAACATTCAGTACTTC
j_gene: TRBJ1-1; abundance: .; d_gene: .; v_gene: TRBV5-1; CDR3aa: CASRPGTVNTEAFF; CDR3nt: TGCGCCAGCAGGCCCGGGACGGTGAACACTGAAGCTTTCTTT
j_gene: TRBJ1-6; abundance: .; d_gene: .; v_gene: TRBV5-6; CDR3aa: CASSLEGGRSSYNSPLHF; CDR3nt: TGTGCCAGCAGCTTGGAGGGGGGGAGGAGCTCCTATAATTCACCCCTCCACTTT
j_gene: TRBJ2-5; abundance: .; d_gene: TRBD2; v_gene: TRBV28; CDR3aa: CASSLVVAGGFQETQYF; CDR3nt: TGTGCCAGCAGTTTAGTCGTTGCGGGGGGATTCCAAGAGACCCAGTACTTC
j_gene: TRBJ2-1; abundance: .; d_gene: TRBD1; v_gene: TRBV18; CDR3aa: CASSPPSGQGAKGGFYEQFF; CDR3nt: TGTGCCAGCTCACCACCGTCGGGACAGGGGGCAAAGGGTGGGTTCTATGAGCAGTTCTTC
j_gene: TRBJ1-2; abundance: few; d_gene: TRBD1; v_gene: TRBV18; CDR3aa: CASSLLYTGQDRAPNYGYTF; CDR3nt: TGTGCCAGCTCACTGCTTTACACGGGTCAGGACAGGGCCCCCAACTATGGCTACACCTTC
j_gene: TRBJ1-5; abundance: .; d_gene: .; v_gene: TRBV19; CDR3aa: CASSNQGPARGNQPQHF; CDR3nt: TGTGCCAGTAGTAACCAGGGGCCGGCCCGGGGCAATCAGCCCCAGCATTTT
j_gene: TRBJ1-1; abundance: once; d_gene: .; v_gene: TRBV28; CDR3aa: CASSSAEPNTEAFF; CDR3nt: TGTGCCAGCAGTTCGGCCGAACCGAACACTGAAGCTTTCTTT
j_gene: TRBJ1-5; abundance: .; d_gene: .; v_gene: TRBV7-8; CDR3aa: CASSLRFGGSGSNQPQHF; CDR3nt: TGTGCCAGCAGCTTACGATTCGGTGGTTCGGGGAGCAATCAGCCCCAGCATTTT
j_gene: TRBJ1-6; abundance: few; d_gene: .; v_gene: TRBV18; CDR3aa: CASSPGVGANSPLHF; CDR3nt: TGTGCCAGCTCACCAGGGGTAGGGGCTAATTCACCCCTCCACTTT
j_gene: TRBJ2-3; abundance: .; d_gene: TRBD1; v_gene: TRBV6-1; CDR3aa: CASSDLRGLAADTQYF; CDR3nt: TGTGCCAGCAGTGACCTCAGGGGGCTAGCAGCAGATACGCAGTATTTT
j_gene: TRBJ2-4; abundance: once; d_gene: TRBD1; v_gene: TRBV18; CDR3aa: CASSRLGTDRSNIQYF; CDR3nt: TGTGCCAGCTCACGCCTGGGCACGGACAGGTCAAACATTCAGTACTTC
j_gene: TRBJ2-7; abundance: .; d_gene: TRBD1; v_gene: TRBV6-5; CDR3aa: CASSYSLQGAIDEQYF; CDR3nt: TGTGCCAGCAGTTACTCCTTGCAGGGGGCAATTGACGAGCAGTACTTC
j_gene: TRBJ1-1; abundance: .; d_gene: .; v_gene: TRBV4-1; CDR3aa: CASSQEGRGWTEAFF; CDR3nt: TGCGCCAGCAGCCAAGAGGGCAGGGGTTGGACTGAAGCTTTCTTT
j_gene: TRBJ1-5; abundance: .; d_gene: .; v_gene: TRBV6-1; CDR3aa: CASSKPSGYNQPQHF; CDR3nt: TGTGCCAGCAGTAAACCGTCAGGGTACAATCAGCCCCAGCATTTT
j_gene: TRBJ1-2; abundance: .; d_gene: .; v_gene: TRBV7-8; CDR3aa: CASSLGRSTGNYGYTF; CDR3nt: TGTGCCAGCAGCTTGGGTCGATCTACAGGGAACTATGGCTACACCTTC
j_gene: TRBJ2-3; abundance: .; d_gene: TRBD2; v_gene: TRBV27; CDR3aa: CASSFRAGGLRFQDTQYF; CDR3nt: TGTGCCAGCAGTTTCCGGGCGGGGGGGCTTAGATTTCAAGATACGCAGTATTTT
j_gene: TRBJ1-4; abundance: .; d_gene: .; v_gene: TRBV7-2; CDR3aa: CASSLNRVGEKLFF; CDR3nt: TGTGCCAGCAGCCTGAACAGGGTTGGCGAAAAACTGTTTTTT
j_gene: TRBJ2-1; abundance: .; d_gene: .; v_gene: TRBV7-2; CDR3aa: CAGSLWLVTIF; CDR3nt: TGTGCCGGCAGCTTATGGCTAGTTACGATCTTC
j_gene: TRBJ1-2; abundance: .; d_gene: TRBD1; v_gene: TRBV6-1; CDR3aa: CASRVQGAVGYTF; CDR3nt: TGTGCCAGCAGGGTACAGGGGGCGGTTGGCTACACCTTC
j_gene: TRBJ2-1; abundance: .; d_gene: TRBD2; v_gene: TRBV5-8; CDR3aa: CASTPGLVSYNEQFF; CDR3nt: TGTGCCAGCACCCCGGGACTAGTTTCCTACAATGAGCAGTTCTTC
j_gene: TRBJ2-7; abundance: .; d_gene: .; v_gene: TRBV5-8; CDR3aa: CASSLLLSSYEQYF; CDR3nt: TGTGCCAGCAGCTTGTTACTAAGCTCCTACGAGCAGTACTTC
j_gene: TRBJ2-7; abundance: .; d_gene: TRBD1; v_gene: TRBV5-1; CDR3aa: CASSFLGQGTRYEQYF; CDR3nt: TGCGCCAGCAGCTTCCTGGGACAGGGTACCCGCTACGAGCAGTACTTC
j_gene: TRBJ1-2; abundance: .; d_gene: .; v_gene: TRBV19; CDR3aa: CASGNSGHNAHRHGYTF; CDR3nt: TGTGCCAGTGGGAATTCGGGACACAATGCCCACAGGCATGGCTACACCTTC
j_gene: TRBJ1-1; abundance: .; d_gene: .; v_gene: TRBV15; CDR3aa: CATSRDSKNTEAFF; CDR3nt: TGTGCCACCAGCAGAGATTCGAAGAACACTGAAGCTTTCTTT
j_gene: TRBJ2-2; abundance: .; d_gene: .; v_gene: TRBV5-1; CDR3aa: CASSVTLANTGELFF; CDR3nt: TGCGCCAGCAGCGTGACACTTGCGAACACCGGGGAGCTGTTTTTT
j_gene: TRBJ1-1; abundance: .; d_gene: .; v_gene: TRBV5-8; CDR3aa: CASSLVPNTEAFF; CDR3nt: TGTGCCAGCAGCTTGGTTCCGAACACTGAAGCTTTCTTT
j_gene: TRBJ2-7; abundance: .; d_gene: .; v_gene: TRBV7-8; CDR3aa: CASSLAGTLTYEQYF; CDR3nt: TGTGCCAGCAGCTTAGCGGGGACACTTACCTACGAGCAGTACTTC
j_gene: TRBJ1-2; abundance: .; d_gene: .; v_gene: TRBV2; CDR3aa: CASSASGEGGYTF; CDR3nt: TGTGCCAGCAGTGCGTCGGGGGAAGGCGGCTACACCTTC
j_gene: TRBJ2-3; abundance: .; d_gene: .; v_gene: TRBV27; CDR3aa: CASRIWGTDTQYF; CDR3nt: TGTGCCAGCAGGATATGGGGCACAGATACGCAGTATTTT
j_gene: TRBJ1-6; abundance: .; d_gene: .; v_gene: TRBV19; CDR3aa: CASNPVRGGSPLHF; CDR3nt: TGTGCCAGTAATCCTGTCCGAGGGGGGTCACCCCTCCACTTT
j_gene: TRBJ2-7; abundance: .; d_gene: .; v_gene: TRBV30; CDR3aa: CASRGKKDPYEQYF; CDR3nt: TGTGCCTCCCGAGGAAAAAAGGACCCCTACGAGCAGTACTTC
j_gene: TRBJ2-2; abundance: .; d_gene: .; v_gene: TRBV9; CDR3aa: CASSVGPGLDTGELFF; CDR3nt: TGTGCCAGCAGCGTAGGTCCCGGATTGGACACCGGGGAGCTGTTTTTT
j_gene: TRBJ2-3; abundance: .; d_gene: .; v_gene: TRBV19; CDR3aa: CASRDPGKGADTQYF; CDR3nt: TGTGCCAGTAGGGACCCAGGGAAGGGAGCAGATACGCAGTATTTT
j_gene: TRBJ2-1; abundance: .; d_gene: .; v_gene: TRBV7-2; CDR3aa: CASSLVRGRGGFSYNEQFF; CDR3nt: TGTGCCAGCAGCTTAGTACGGGGCAGGGGGGGATTCTCCTACAATGAGCAGTTCTTC
j_gene: TRBJ2-1; abundance: .; d_gene: TRBD2; v_gene: TRBV5-6; CDR3aa: CASSLKRGEFNEQFF; CDR3nt: TGTGCCAGCAGCTTGAAGCGGGGAGAGTTCAATGAGCAGTTCTTC
j_gene: TRBJ1-1; abundance: .; d_gene: .; v_gene: TRBV5-1; CDR3aa: CASSFATTFSRNTEAFF; CDR3nt: TGCGCCAGCAGCTTTGCGACCACCTTTAGTAGGAACACTGAAGCTTTCTTT
j_gene: TRBJ2-3; abundance: few; d_gene: .; v_gene: TRBV5-1; CDR3aa: CASSWTTSTDTQYF; CDR3nt: TGCGCCAGCAGCTGGACGACTAGCACAGATACGCAGTATTTT